The present T cell receptor (beta chain) was sequenced within a study of Tregs in tolerant kidney transplant recipients. Findings of the study overall: For some patients, primers changed over time, blocking nucleotide-level comparison. Tregs expanded with activated donor B cells seemed most donor-specific. Findings come from small patient numbers and require larger validation.

The assay was immunoSEQ multiplex PCR, and TCRdb's table has in-frame clones only and misses some. The sample lists some 56,000 clones, around 90% occurring once. CDR3 size: 15 residues. Trimming removed 3 bases from V and 3 bases from J, with 15 bases in between. Germline V lookup: CDR1 SGDLS, CDR2 YYNGEE. The nonmyeloablative bone marrow transplants came from related graft donors, with transient mixed chimerism. Unstimulated regulatory T cells (CD4+CD25+CD127-), CD4+CD25- non-regulatory cells, CD4 and CD8 cells were FACS-sorted from thawed PBMCs. In regard to this clone: What it binds is unknown.

Source: CD8+ T cells from blood (PBMCs), taken 24 months after the transplant. V and J are TRBV9 and TRBJ1-2; maybe TRBD1 (5 bases). This TCR derives from a human patient who received a combined kidney and bone marrow transplant. The graft donor may account for some of the T cells. The CDR3 is CASSAWGGSDYGYTF. In nucleotides, the CDR3 is TGTGCCAGCAGCGCCTGGGGGGGGAGTGACTATGGCTACACCTTC.